This T cell receptor beta chain was captured by sequencing in a study of cytomegalovirus exposure and HLA in healthy donors. The PCR employed 60 Vbeta primers together with 13 Jbeta primers. Measured with immunoSEQ multiplex PCR; TCRdb has only the in-frame clones, and not every one. The sample holds approximately 140,000 clones, around three quarters seen once. This clone was counted once. This receptor was obtained from a man aged 35-49 years in good health and CMV-seropositive. The sample taken for sequencing was PBMCs.

The CDR3 DNA is TGTGCCAGCAGCCAAGCCAGGGGGCGGGAGACCCAGTACTTC. Protein product: CASSQARGRETQYF. J is TRBJ2-5 and V is TRBV14; 8 nucleotides agree with TRBD1. With 1 base clipped from V and 5 bases from J, the junction kept 3 bases outside the gene matches. In germline, CDR1 is SGHDN, CDR2 FVKESK. The CDR3 has 14 residues.